These 30 T cell receptor beta chains were all obtained from the same sample, sequenced in a study of blood T cell repertoires in COVID-19 (dated by TCRdb to 2018 to 2020). The library was produced with the immunoSEQ multiplex PCR assay. Not all clones reach the TCRdb copy of this immuneACCESS table, which keeps in-frame sequences only. Checked studies attribute under half of the gap to unresolved V genes and leave the rest unexplained. This sample gives about 120,000 clones in total; under 80% of them show up just once. The ten most abundant clones make up 2.3% of the sample. The sequenced sample consisted of peripheral blood. The receptor set was obtained from a man in his 70s with acute or convalescent COVID-19.

This chain connects TRBV9 to TRBJ1-4; possible D gene TRBD1, 6 bases. V was shortened by 4 bases and J by 5 bases, with 12 bases between the two germline ends. Per the germline V gene, CDR1 is SGDLS and CDR2 is YYNGEE. The CDR3 totals 14 residues. The CDR3 region is CASSITGGNEKLFF. CDR3 in DNA: TGTGCCAGCAGCATCACGGGGGGCAATGAAAAACTGTTTTTT.

This clone appeared a few times. The chain links TRBV29-1 to TRBJ1-6; 7 nucleotides match TRBD1. Germline lookup yields CDR1 SQVTM and CDR2 ANQGSEA. This CDR3 is 14 amino acids long. V gave up 7 bases and J gave up 7 bases; unmatched junction bases: 10. Written as DNA, the CDR3 is TGCAGCGCACAACAGGGGTGGAGCAATTCACCCCTCCACTTT. Residues: CSAQQGWSNSPLHF.

The chain uses TRBV7-6 and TRBJ2-2; D is ambiguous. V shed 6 bases and J shed 5 bases, with 7 bases lying between them. The CDR3 spans 12 residues. From germline, CDR1 is SGHVS and CDR2 FNYEAQ. CDR3 protein: CASRRWTGELFF. The CDR3, as DNA: TGTGCCAGCAGGAGGTGGACCGGGGAGCTGTTTTTT.

The V gene is TRBV27, the J gene TRBJ2-1, with TRBD2 identical over 12 bases. J lost 4 bases, V lost 2 bases, and 6 bases had no gene match. The germline V gene has CDR1 MNHEY and CDR2 SMNVEV (reference sequence). This CDR3 spans 17 amino acids. The CDR3 loop is CASSLASGGVLYNEQFF. The CDR3 nucleotides read TGTGCCAGCAGTTTAGCTAGCGGGGGGGTACTATACAATGAGCAGTTCTTC.

V and J are TRBV28 and TRBJ2-3; 12 nucleotides align to TRBD2. After removal of 11 bases from V and 5 bases from J, the junction contained 8 bases not matched to a gene. Looked up from germline, CDR1 is MDHEN and CDR2 is SYDVKM. CDR3 size: 14 residues. CDR3 sequence (DNA): TGTGCCGCTAGCGGGGGGGCAAGTCAAGATACGCAGTATTTT. The encoded protein is CAASGGASQDTQYF.

This chain links TRBV5-4 with TRBJ2-5, with 9 positions matching TRBD2. The CDR3 totals 16 residues. V shed 4 bases, J shed 4 bases, and the junction held 11 bases outside the gene matches. Germline CDR1 reads SGHNT; CDR2 reads YYREEE (reference sequence). CDR3 DNA sequence: TGTGCCAGCAGCGGCGGGGGGGGCCGCTTTAGAGAGACCCAGTACTTC. Translation gives CASSGGGGRFRETQYF.

The chain uses TRBV5-6 and TRBJ1-5, with TRBD1 matching 9 bases. J gave up 6 bases and V 4 bases, and 8 bases lay outside the gene matches. The CDR3 totals 15 residues. CDR1 is SGHDT and CDR2 is YYEEEE in the germline V gene. CDR3 region: CASSRTGEGSQPQHF. CDR3 coding DNA: TGTGCCAGCAGCCGGACAGGGGAAGGGAGTCAGCCCCAGCATTTT.

The chain couples TRBV19 to TRBJ2-3, with a tentative D call TRBD2 (7 bases). This CDR3 is built from 15 residues. Deletions cut 4 bases from V and 2 bases from J, with 13 bases between. The germline V gene encodes CDR1 LNHDA and CDR2 SQIVND (reference sequence). CDR3 sequence reads: CASSKGGAYTDTQYF. The CDR3 DNA reads TGTGCCAGTAGTAAGGGGGGGGCTTACACAGATACGCAGTATTTT. The whole variable domain, remainder taken from reference TRBV19 and TRBJ2-3, is DGGITQSPKYLFRKEGQNVTLSCEQNLNHDAMYWYRQDPGQGLRLIYYSQIVNDFQKGDIAEGYSVSREKKESFPLTVTSAQKNPTAFYLCASSKGGAYTDTQYFGPGTRLTVL.

V gene TRBV4-3 combines with J gene TRBJ1-4, with 9 bases aligning to TRBD1. Germline V gene data show CDR1 as LGHNA and CDR2 as YSLEER. The V segment lost 1 base and the J segment 7 bases; nucleotides outside the gene matches: 16. This CDR3 comprises 19 residues. CDR3 amino acids: CASSQVLGPGQGSFEKLFF. Written as DNA, the CDR3 is TGCGCCAGCAGCCAAGTCCTGGGCCCCGGACAGGGGAGTTTTGAAAAACTGTTTTTT.

The CDR3 protein is CASSYSTGRRYGYTF. The CDR3 DNA reads TGTGCCAGCAGTTACTCCACAGGCCGACGGTATGGCTACACCTTC. V gene TRBV6-5 combines with J gene TRBJ1-2; a possible D gene is TRBD1 (5 bases). This CDR3 is 15 amino acids long. V lost 0 bases, J lost 5 bases, and 13 bases lay in between. The germline V gene has CDR1 MNHEY and CDR2 SVGAGI.

J is TRBJ2-7 and V is TRBV6-5, with 10 bases fitting TRBD1. There are 15 residues in the CDR3. After removal of 6 bases from V and 1 base from J, the junction contained 6 bases not matched to a gene. Germline-derived CDR1 and CDR2 are MNHEY and SVGAGI. The CDR3 spells CASRDWTGGSYEQYF. CDR3 coding DNA: TGTGCCAGCAGGGACTGGACAGGGGGGTCCTACGAGCAGTACTTC.

This clone was seen a few times. J is TRBJ1-1 and V is TRBV4-1, with 8 bases lining up with TRBD1. Germline loops: CDR1 MGHRA, CDR2 YSYEKL. The length of the CDR3 is 15 residues. V was pared by 1 base and J by 6 bases, with 7 bases of the junction left unmatched. CDR3 sequence: CASSQVGQGSAEAFF. Written as DNA, the CDR3 is TGCGCCAGCAGCCAAGTCGGACAGGGTTCGGCTGAAGCTTTCTTT.

V usage is TRBV6-1 and J usage is TRBJ1-4; D is perhaps TRBD1 (5 bases). This CDR3 is built from 13 residues. Germline V CDR1 and CDR2: MNHNS, SASEGT. Trimming cost V 1 base and J 10 bases, with 10 bases left between them. The CDR3, as DNA: TGTGCCAGCAGTGAAGGACAGTCCGGAAAACTGTTTTTT. Translated, it gives CASSEGQSGKLFF.

The chain links TRBV7-9 to TRBJ1-2; TRBD1 aligns across 7 bases. From germline, CDR1 is SEHNR and CDR2 FQNEAQ (reference sequence). V shed 1 base, J shed 7 bases, and the junction held 3 bases outside the gene matches. The CDR3 runs 13 residues. This CDR3 is CASSLEGAGGYTF. CDR3 sequence (DNA): TGTGCCAGCAGCTTAGAGGGGGCCGGTGGCTACACCTTC.

The V gene is TRBV7-2, the J gene TRBJ1-2; a possible D gene is TRBD1 (5 bases). This CDR3 has 17 residues. Germline V lookup: CDR1 SGHTA, CDR2 FQGNSA. V was shortened by 1 base and J by 7 bases, with 22 bases between the two germline ends. The CDR3 DNA reads TGTGCCAGCAGCTTAGGCCCGATATTGGACACGGCCCGTGGCTACACCTTC. It translates to CASSLGPILDTARGYTF.

The CDR3 bases are TGTGCCAGCAGTCCCACCCCTAGCGGCTACAATGAGCAGTTCTTC. This codes for CASSPTPSGYNEQFF. V and J are TRBV27 and TRBJ2-1; 7 bases are a match to TRBD2. Looked up from germline, CDR1 is MNHEY and CDR2 is SMNVEV (reference sequence). The CDR3 length is 15 residues. The ends lost 5 bases at V and 3 bases at J; junction bases unmatched: 7.

To note about this clone: Within the sample, other DNA sequences also encode this same CDR3. This rearrangement joins TRBV15 to TRBJ1-5, with no clear D. The CDR3 is 13 residues long. Between the trimmed V and J ends, which lost 0 bases and 4 bases, there was a span of 4 bases. Germline CDR1 and CDR2: LNHNV and YYDKDF (reference sequence). Written as DNA, the CDR3 is TGTGCCACCAGCAGAGATTTAAATCAGCCCCAGCATTTT. It specifies CATSRDLNQPQHF.

The gene calls are TRBV5-1 and TRBJ2-7, with D hard to call. Trimming took off 1 base at V and 5 bases at J, with 10 bases between the two ends. The CDR3 loop spans 13 amino acids. Germline CDR1 and CDR2: SGHRS and YFSETQ. CDR3 nucleotide sequence: TGCGCCAGCAGCTTGAACAGTCGAGACGAGCAGTACTTC. Amino acid sequence: CASSLNSRDEQYF.

The chain is built from TRBV6-5 and TRBJ1-3, with D maybe TRBD1 (6 bases). Germline CDR1 MNHEY, CDR2 SVGAGI. The CDR3 covers 13 residues. Deletions cut 5 bases from V and 8 bases from J, with 13 bases between. The chain's CDR3 is CASSKQGADTIYF. The DNA of the CDR3 is TGTGCCAGCAGTAAACAGGGAGCGGACACCATATATTTT.

This clone was found a few times. The V gene is TRBV11-1, the J gene TRBJ2-3, with TRBD2 as a possible D gene (6 bases). V was pared by 4 bases and J by 4 bases, with 15 bases between. CDR1 SGHAT and CDR2 FQDESV come from the germline V gene (reference sequence). The CDR3 runs to 15 residues. The CDR3 protein is CASSYLGGVADTQYF. In DNA form, the CDR3 reads TGTGCCAGCAGCTACCTCGGCGGGGTGGCAGATACGCAGTATTTT.

V usage is TRBV4-3 and J usage is TRBJ1-3; tentative D call: TRBD1 (5 bases). The germline gives CDR1 LGHNA, CDR2 YSLEER. The V end was cut by 4 bases, the J end by 4 bases, with 11 bases between. There are 14 residues in the CDR3. The CDR3 reads CASSRRGLGNTIYF. The CDR3 region has the DNA TGCGCCAGCAGCCGAAGGGGCCTCGGAAACACCATATATTTT.

Regarding this clone: Other nucleotide sequences from this sample produce the same CDR3. The genes are TRBV18 and TRBJ2-7; 12 bases agree with TRBD2. Unmatched junction bases numbered 3, after V lost 6 bases and J lost 3 bases. Germline CDR1 reads KGHSH; CDR2 reads LQKENI. There are 14 residues in the CDR3. CDR3 loop: CASSPTSGGYEQYF. The DNA for the CDR3 is TGTGCCAGCTCTCCGACTAGCGGGGGCTACGAGCAGTACTTC.

This chain connects TRBV5-1 to TRBJ2-7; TRBD2 matches at 7 bases. V was clipped by 5 bases and J by 0 bases; unmatched bases: 8. Germline V lookup: CDR1 SGHRS, CDR2 YFSETQ. This CDR3 is built from 15 residues. CDR3 DNA: TGCGCCAGCAGTTGGGACGGGGGGAGCTCCTACGAGCAGTACTTC. It is translated as CASSWDGGSSYEQYF.

The V and J genes are TRBV18 and TRBJ2-5; 8 bases align to TRBD1. Germline trimming cut 3 bases from V and 9 bases from J; bases unmatched to any gene: 18. The CDR3 loop spans 17 amino acids. CDR1 and CDR2 (germline): KGHSH, LQKENI. CDR3 residues: CASSPARSTGVGMAQYF. In nucleotides, the CDR3 is TGTGCCAGCTCACCTGCGAGGTCGACAGGGGTCGGGATGGCCCAGTACTTC. Full variable domain (outside the CDR3, taken from reference TRBV18 and TRBJ2-5): NAGVMQNPRHLVRRRGQEARLRCSPMKGHSHVYWYRQLPEEGLKFMVYLQKENIIDESGMPKERFSAEFPKEGPSILRIQQVVRGDSAAYFCASSPARSTGVGMAQYFGPGTRLLVL.

The chain links TRBV7-2 to TRBJ1-1; 8 bases match TRBD1. The CDR3 is 13 amino acids. Germline V lookup: CDR1 SGHTA, CDR2 FQGNSA. Germline trimming cut 4 bases from V and 6 bases from J; bases unmatched to any gene: 4. The CDR3: CASSWGQDAEAFF. CDR3 DNA sequence: TGTGCCAGCAGCTGGGGACAGGACGCTGAAGCTTTCTTT.

In this sample, this clone turned up a few times. The chain joins TRBV3-1 (or the pseudogene TRBV3-2) to TRBJ1-6, with a weak D call TRBD1 (6 bases). The CDR3 extends over 14 amino acids. V was clipped by 3 bases and J by 10 bases, with 13 bases between them. The germline gives CDR1 LGHDT, CDR2 YNNKEL (reference sequence). CDR3 coding DNA: TGTGCCAGCAGCCAGCTCAGGGGAGAATCACCCCTCCACTTT. Amino acids: CASSQLRGESPLHF.

This clone has only a few counts. The CDR3 sequence: CASSPFSGSLSNQPQHF. CDR3 coding DNA: TGTGCCAGCAGTCCCTTTTCGGGGAGTTTAAGCAATCAGCCCCAGCATTTT. This sequence joins TRBV27 and TRBJ1-5; D is uncertain. The germline CDR1 and CDR2 sequences are MNHEY and SMNVEV (reference sequence). Deletions cut 5 bases from V and 1 base from J, with 18 bases between. The CDR3 runs 17 residues.

This rearrangement joins TRBV19 to TRBJ1-5; D remains unclear. The CDR3 consists of 14 residues. V lost 3 bases to trimming and J lost 5 bases, with 11 bases between them. The germline CDR1 and CDR2 sequences are LNHDA and SQIVND (reference sequence). The CDR3 sequence: CASSMGTTYQPQHF. DNA for the CDR3: TGTGCCAGTAGTATGGGCACAACCTATCAGCCCCAGCATTTT. The entire variable domain, with the rest obtained from reference TRBV19 and TRBJ1-5, is as follows: DGGITQSPKYLFRKEGQNVTLSCEQNLNHDAMYWYRQDPGQGLRLIYYSQIVNDFQKGDIAEGYSVSREKKESFPLTVTSAQKNPTAFYLCASSMGTTYQPQHFGDGTRLSIL.

The chain has TRBV18 and TRBJ1-1, with 9 bases lining up with TRBD1. Germline V CDR1 and CDR2: KGHSH, LQKENI. Trimming cost V 1 base and J 1 base; bases outside gene matches: 4. This CDR3 contains 16 residues. The CDR3 nucleotides read TGTGCCAGCTCACCACGAACAGGGGGCCAGAACACTGAAGCTTTCTTT. Translating gives CASSPRTGGQNTEAFF.

J is TRBJ1-4 and V is TRBV4-3; D is perhaps TRBD1 (5 bases). CDR1 LGHNA and CDR2 YSLEER come from the germline V gene. Between the trimmed V and J ends, which lost 1 base and 7 bases, there was a span of 13 bases. The CDR3 is 15 residues long. The CDR3 nucleotides read TGCGCCAGCAGCCAAGTACCGGGGGATGGTGAAAAACTGTTTTTT. Encoded protein: CASSQVPGDGEKLFF.